This TCR beta chain was obtained from a study of blood T cells in healthy people across ages. General study findings and limits: Per million T cells, TCR beta diversity dropped roughly linearly as age increased. Total diversity from one million sequenced T cells was likely underestimated.

A sample-barcoded 5' primer and a J-beta primer mix were used in a second PCR of about 7 to 12 cycles. Via MiXCR, TCRdb re-called the 5' RACE reads, giving one row per CDR3 protein. Of 550,000 to 700,000 distinct CDR3 sequences detected, about 26% appear once; the ten largest clones hold around 18%. The germline V and J ends were trimmed by 2 bases and 6 bases, with 7 bases remaining between them. The CDR3 contains 12 residues. Germline values: CDR1 GTSNPN, CDR2 SVGIG (reference sequence). Note on this clonotype: Its antigen is not known.

Source material: blood. The rearrangement joins TRBV30 to TRBJ2-2, with a weak D call TRBD2 (5 bases). The TCR sequence derives from a woman in her seventies in good health. The CDR3 DNA reads TGTGCCTGGAGTTGGGGAGCCGGGGAGCTGTTTTTT. This translates into CAWSWGAGELFF.